The present TCR beta chain was sequenced within a study of control samples from healthy donors and cancer patients. TCRdb's table, derived via immunoSEQ multiplex PCR, lists solely in-frame clones and lacks some. Seen here are about 63,000 clones, around 85% observed once, and the top ten hold about 5%. Trimming took 0 bases from V and 6 from J, leaving 9 bases between them. CDR1 is SGHAT, CDR2 FQNNGV, per germline. The CDR3 contains 13 residues. The chain combines TRBV11-2 with TRBJ2-7; D is possibly TRBD1 (5 bases). This TCR came from a man aged 40-50 years in good health. The sequencing sample was made of blood. The CDR3 reads CASSLDREREQYF. CDR3 nucleotide sequence: TGTGCCAGCAGCTTAGACAGGGAACGCGAGCAGTACTTC.